The clone carrying this T cell receptor (beta chain) was counted a few times. What it binds is not known. This CDR3 is 12 amino acids long. Germline trimming cut 8 bases from V and 2 bases from J; bases unmatched to any gene: 5. Germline lookup yields CDR1 SQVTM and CDR2 ANQGSEA. This entry comes from a study of T cells after yellow fever vaccination. TCRdb reprocessed the 5' RACE reads via MiXCR and lists one record per CDR3 protein. The sample includes about 310,000 distinct CDR3 sequences, approximately 3.9% of them seen just once. General study results and limits: Detected again after the booster were most primary-vaccination clones, at 96% CD4 and around 91% CD8.

The TCR sequence derives from a young man who received the YFV17D yellow fever vaccine. The rearrangement links TRBV29-1 to TRBJ2-5; 7 bases fit TRBD1. The material sequenced was PBMCs, taken on the day of the yellow fever booster vaccination. The DNA of the CDR3 is TGCAGCATAGGGGGCTATCAAGAGACCCAGTACTTC. Its protein is CSIGGYQETQYF.